This T cell receptor (beta chain) was identified in a study of blood T cell repertoires in COVID-19. This CDR3 comprises 19 residues. V was pared by 5 bases and J by 4 bases, with 18 bases of the junction left unmatched. The germline V gene has CDR1 PRHDT and CDR2 FYEKMQ (reference sequence). All enrollees were about 18 to 89 years old and from around 25 US areas. Clinical history as reported by participants underpinned cohort assignment. As originally analysed: Estimation of nucleated cell counts relied on the amplification of reference gene primers. TCRdb's table, derived via immunoSEQ multiplex PCR, lists solely in-frame clones and lacks some. The D gene and trimming were derived from the DNA, and the V and J assignments and clone size from that table. This sample carries around 130,000 clones, around 80% of them seen once, and the ten largest clones take 2.4%.

The TCR comes from a man aged 35-49 years with acute COVID-19. This chain joins TRBV13 and TRBJ2-1; 9 nucleotides align to TRBD2. The specimen was PBMCs or T cells enriched from blood (not recorded which). The CDR3: CASSPPLGGGARDYNEQFF. The CDR3 nucleotides read TGTGCCAGCAGCCCCCCTTTGGGCGGGGGGGCGCGAGATTACAATGAGCAGTTCTTC.